The 22 T cell receptor beta chains below were found in one sample sequenced in a study of T cell changes during pregnancy in multiple sclerosis. The method was immunoSEQ multiplex PCR; TCRdb's version includes in-frame clones alone and lacks a portion of them. The repertoire has some 77,000 clones, 85% to 95% of them found once; the top ten carry 2.1%. Sequenced material: peripheral blood, taken in the second trimester of pregnancy. Source of these receptors: a female donor in good health, enrolled as a control in a pregnancy study.

J is TRBJ2-1 and V is TRBV5-8, with TRBD2 matching over 10 bases. J lost 3 bases, V lost 4 bases, and 7 bases had no gene match. The length of the CDR3 is 16 residues. CDR1 and CDR2 from the germline V gene are SGHTS and YDEGEE. The CDR3 nucleotides are TGTGCCAGCAGCCTTAGCGGGGGGTCCTACTACAATGAGCAGTTCTTC. This gives the protein CASSLSGGSYYNEQFF.

The V and J genes are TRBV4-3 and TRBJ2-5, with 9 nucleotides matching TRBD1. Germline trimming cut 1 base from V and 3 bases from J; bases unmatched to any gene: 6. CDR1 LGHNA and CDR2 YSLEER come from the germline V gene. The CDR3 loop spans 16 amino acids. CDR3 loop: CASSQGLGQGEETQYF. The CDR3 bases are TGCGCCAGCAGCCAAGGGTTGGGACAGGGAGAAGAGACCCAGTACTTC.

This chain connects TRBV27 to TRBJ1-6; 11 bases match TRBD1. The length of the CDR3 is 16 residues. V was clipped by 5 bases and J by 10 bases; unmatched bases: 10. Per germline, CDR1 MNHEY and CDR2 SMNVEV (reference sequence). CDR3 nucleotides: TGTGCCAGCAGTGCGTGGACAGGGGGCGCGGAGTCACCCCTCCACTTT. Protein: CASSAWTGGAESPLHF.

The chain has TRBV16 and TRBJ1-2; D remains unclear. Trimming took 5 bases from V and 7 from J, leaving 11 bases between them. Per the germline V gene, CDR1 is KGHSY and CDR2 is FQNENV. This CDR3 is built from 12 residues. The CDR3, as DNA: TGTGCCAGCAGCTCCACCGGAGGTGGCTACACCTTC. It encodes CASSSTGGGYTF.

The chain carries TRBV21-1 and TRBJ2-5; the table's D call TRBD2 went unverified against the DNA. TRBV21-1 is listed as a pseudogene. The CDR3 has 15 residues. This CDR3 is CASSPAVLGWETQYF. CDR3 nucleotide sequence: TGTGCCAGCAGCCCAGCGGTATTGGGGTGGGAGACCCAGTACTTC.

The V and J genes are TRBV7-6 and TRBJ1-1, with D hard to call. The CDR3 loop spans 15 amino acids. Trimming took off 1 base at V and 8 bases at J, with 17 bases between the two ends. Germline V CDR1 and CDR2: SGHVS, FNYEAQ. CDR3 sequence: CASSLVPDSQREAFF. The CDR3 region has the DNA TGTGCCAGCAGCTTAGTTCCCGATTCACAACGAGAAGCTTTCTTT.

CDR3 region: CASSQQDRQETQYF. CDR3 sequence (DNA): TGCGCCAGCAGCCAACAGGACAGACAAGAGACCCAGTACTTC. The chain is built from TRBV4-3 and TRBJ2-5, with a tentative D call TRBD1 (6 bases). Per the germline V gene, CDR1 is LGHNA and CDR2 is YSLEER. The CDR3 totals 14 residues. V was clipped by 2 bases and J by 2 bases, with 9 bases between them.

The CDR3 loop is CASGQGVSYEQYF. DNA for the CDR3: TGTGCCAGTGGACAGGGGGTATCCTACGAGCAGTACTTC. The chain uses TRBV19 and TRBJ2-7; 10 positions match TRBD1. Germline CDR1 LNHDA, CDR2 SQIVND (reference sequence). Losses at the gene ends were 8 bases for V and 1 base for J; bases not matched to a gene: 2. The CDR3 covers 13 residues.

The V call is TRBV29-1, the J call TRBJ1-3; D not certain. Germline CDR1 reads SQVTM; CDR2 reads ANQGSEA. The length of the CDR3 is 11 residues. V was shortened by 8 bases and J by 4 bases, with 9 bases between the two germline ends. CDR3 nucleotide sequence: TGCAGCTCCCGTGAGGGAAACACCATATATTTT. Its protein product is CSSREGNTIYF.

J is TRBJ1-1 and V is TRBV29-1, with 7 bases lining up with TRBD1. The germline gives CDR1 SQVTM, CDR2 ANQGSEA. With V trimmed by 6 bases and J by 8 bases, 9 bases remained unmatched. The CDR3 is 12 residues long. CDR3 in amino acids: CSVSRGGLEAFF. The CDR3 DNA reads TGCAGCGTCTCCCGAGGGGGCCTCGAAGCTTTCTTT.

This clone came up once. J is TRBJ1-5 and V is TRBV2, with a possible D match to TRBD1 (5 bases). CDR3 length equals 15 residues. In germline, CDR1 is SNHLY, CDR2 FYNNEI. Between the trimmed V and J ends, which lost 5 bases and 2 bases, there was a span of 13 bases. CDR3 in amino acids: CASSYGGGGNQPQHF. The CDR3 DNA is TGTGCCAGCAGTTATGGGGGAGGGGGCAATCAGCCCCAGCATTTT.

The V call is TRBV7-2, the J call TRBJ2-5; no definite D call. The CDR3 is 14 amino acids. Germline-derived CDR1 and CDR2 are SGHTA and FQGNSA. V lost 1 base and J 5 bases, leaving 11 bases between the germline ends. CDR3 sequence reads: CASSLGARRETQYF. CDR3 in DNA: TGTGCCAGCAGCTTAGGAGCTCGGCGGGAGACCCAGTACTTC.

The chain recombines TRBV6-5 with TRBJ2-1, with D perhaps matching TRBD1 (5 bases). This CDR3 region has 13 residues. V shed 10 bases and J shed 12 bases, with 22 bases lying between them. Germline CDR1 MNHEY, CDR2 SVGAGI. CDR3 residues: CATAELAMQGQFF. CDR3 sequence (DNA): TGTGCCACCGCGGAGCTGGCAATGCAGGGGCAGTTCTTC.

The chain joins TRBV29-1 to TRBJ1-1; D remains ambiguous. This CDR3 contains 12 residues. Per germline, CDR1 SQVTM and CDR2 ANQGSEA. The V and J ends lost 2 bases and 6 bases respectively, with 10 bases between them. CDR3 protein: CSVESRTAEAFF. The CDR3, as DNA: TGCAGCGTTGAAAGCCGAACGGCTGAAGCTTTCTTT.

This sequence joins TRBV19 and TRBJ1-2, with D possibly matching TRBD1 (6 bases). Trimming stripped 10 bases from V and 7 bases from J, with 13 bases between. This CDR3 is 11 amino acids long. The germline CDR1 and CDR2 sequences are LNHDA and SQIVND (reference sequence). CDR3 bases: TGTGCCACGCAGACAGGAGGTGGCTACACCTTC. Translated, it gives CATQTGGGYTF.

The rearrangement uses TRBV6-5 and TRBJ2-1, with 8 positions matching TRBD2. V was pared by 8 bases and J by 4 bases, with 10 bases of the junction left unmatched. The length of the CDR3 is 15 residues. The germline CDR1 and CDR2 sequences are MNHEY and SVGAGI. CDR3 sequence reads: CASSLLRGAYNEQFF. DNA of the CDR3: TGTGCCAGCTCACTTTTGCGGGGGGCTTACAATGAGCAGTTCTTC.

The V call is TRBV14, the J call TRBJ1-4; no definite D call. The CDR3 extends over 13 amino acids. CDR1 and CDR2 (germline): SGHDN, FVKESK. Trimming took off 3 bases at V and 6 bases at J, with 8 bases between the two ends. In DNA form, the CDR3 reads TGTGCCAGCAGCCAGGCCCTGTATGAAAAACTGTTTTTT. It encodes CASSQALYEKLFF.

V and J are TRBV6-6 and TRBJ1-2; the match to TRBD1 covers 9 bases. Germline V gene lookup returns CDR1 MNHNY and CDR2 SVGAGI (reference sequence). The CDR3 has 15 amino acids. With V trimmed by 0 bases and J by 6 bases, 5 bases remained unmatched. CDR3 nucleotide sequence: TGTGCCAGCAGTTACTCGGGACAGGGCAAAAATGGCTACACCTTC. Its protein product is CASSYSGQGKNGYTF.

This clone showed up just once. The chain recombines TRBV9 with TRBJ1-2; D perhaps matches TRBD1 (6 bases). Germline V CDR1 and CDR2: SGDLS, YYNGEE. The CDR3 covers 15 residues. V was shortened by 0 bases and J by 6 bases, with 15 bases between the two germline ends. Written as DNA, the CDR3 is TGTGCCAGCAGCGTAGCCCCGCGGACAGCCGATGGCTACACCTTC. Protein: CASSVAPRTADGYTF.

The V gene is TRBV5-4, the J gene TRBJ1-2; 8 bases are a match to TRBD1. The ends lost 4 bases at V and 5 bases at J; junction bases unmatched: 13. Germline V gives CDR1 SGHNT, CDR2 YYREEE (reference sequence). The CDR3 is made up of 16 amino acids. The CDR3 sequence is CASSPWPPGQAYGYTF. In DNA, the CDR3 is TGTGCCAGCAGCCCCTGGCCCCCGGGACAGGCATATGGCTACACCTTC.

The J gene is TRBJ1-6, the V gene TRBV7-9; 7 bases fit TRBD1. The CDR3 has 14 residues. V shed 3 bases, J shed 7 bases, and the junction held 3 bases outside the gene matches. The germline V gene encodes CDR1 SEHNR and CDR2 FQNEAQ (reference sequence). The CDR3 is CASSLGQSNSPLHF. CDR3 sequence (DNA): TGTGCCAGCAGCTTGGGACAGTCAAATTCACCCCTCCACTTT.

This chain joins TRBV27 and TRBJ1-2, with TRBD1 identical over 10 bases. CDR1 and CDR2 from the germline V gene are MNHEY and SMNVEV (reference sequence). The CDR3 is 13 residues long. Trimming at V came to 3 bases and at J to 9 bases, leaving 4 bases not matched to a gene. In nucleotides, the CDR3 is TGTGCCAGCAGTTTTCGACAGGGGGCTAGCTACACCTTC. Protein product: CASSFRQGASYTF.